The 9 T cell receptor beta chains reported below all come from one sample, sequenced in a study of shared clonotypes between healthy human individuals. Assay: immunoSEQ multiplex PCR; the TCRdb copy retains only in-frame clones and omits some. The table shows some 2,000,000 clones, with just under 95% occurring only once. CD45RO-negative cells were positively selected for CCR7, leaving out terminally differentiated effector memory CD45RA+ cells. The sample consisted of naive CD8+ T cells sorted from blood. All receptors derive from a young man in good health.

This chain uses TRBV5-6 with TRBJ2-7; TRBD1 matches 8 bases. The CDR3 extends over 15 amino acids. V lost 1 base to trimming and J lost 7 bases; unmatched junction nucleotides: 10. Per germline, CDR1 SGHDT and CDR2 YYEEEE. CDR3 bases: TGTGCCAGCAGCTTGAAGGGGCAGGGGGCTTGGGAGCAGTACTTC. Translated, it gives CASSLKGQGAWEQYF.

The chain joins TRBV15 to TRBJ2-5, with 11 bases lining up with TRBD2. The CDR3 loop spans 16 amino acids. CDR1 is LNHNV and CDR2 is YYDKDF in the germline V gene (reference sequence). V lost 4 bases, J lost 3 bases, and 7 bases stayed unmatched. The CDR3, as DNA: TGTGCCACCAGCAAAACTAGCGGGGGCCTCGAAGAGACCCAGTACTTC. Translating gives CATSKTSGGLEETQYF. Combining the CDR3 with reference TRBV15 and TRBJ2-5 gives the whole variable domain DAMVIQNPRYQVTQFGKPVTLSCSQTLNHNVMYWYQQKSSQAPKLLFHYYDKDFNNEADTPDNFQSRRPNTSFCFLDIRSPGLGDTAMYLCATSKTSGGLEETQYFGPGTRLLVL.

This clone was seen a single time. Other DNA sequences within the sample encode an identical CDR3. The chain has TRBV6-1 and TRBJ1-6; maybe TRBD1 (5 bases). The germline CDR1 and CDR2 sequences are MNHNS and SASEGT. The CDR3 loop spans 16 amino acids. V lost 3 bases and J lost 0, with 9 bases in between. The CDR3 loop reads CASSEGVSSYNSPLHF. The CDR3 DNA reads TGTGCCAGCAGTGAGGGGGTAAGCTCCTATAATTCACCCCTCCACTTT.

The chain couples TRBV7-8 to TRBJ2-5, with D hard to call. V was shortened by 1 base and J by 2 bases, with 11 bases between the two germline ends. CDR1 and CDR2 from the germline V gene are SGHVS and FQNEAQ. The CDR3 sequence is 15 residues long. The CDR3 is CASSLVPGLQETQYF. CDR3 nucleotides: TGTGCCAGCAGCTTAGTTCCAGGTCTACAAGAGACCCAGTACTTC.

On this clone: In the same sample, other DNA sequences code for this CDR3. The CDR3 here is CASSIGQGATEAFF. DNA of the CDR3: TGTGCCAGTAGTATAGGGCAGGGTGCCACTGAAGCTTTCTTT. V usage is TRBV19 and J usage is TRBJ1-1; D is perhaps TRBD1 (5 bases). Germline values: CDR1 LNHDA, CDR2 SQIVND (reference sequence). V shed 1 base and J shed 4 bases, with 10 bases lying between them. This CDR3 comprises 14 residues.

V gene TRBV5-1 combines with J gene TRBJ2-7, with TRBD2 as a possible D gene (5 bases). Germline values: CDR1 SGHRS, CDR2 YFSETQ. Between the trimmed V and J ends, which lost 1 base and 4 bases, there was a span of 21 bases. The CDR3 is 17 residues long. The CDR3 reads CASSLLVGSGSSYEQYF. The DNA for the CDR3 is TGCGCCAGCAGCTTGTTAGTTGGATCGGGGAGTTCATACGAGCAGTACTTC.

The genes are TRBV10-1 and TRBJ2-2; 10 bases align to TRBD2. Germline V CDR1 and CDR2: WNHNN, SYGVQD (reference sequence). J gave up 3 bases and V 7 bases, and 14 bases lay outside the gene matches. The CDR3 length is 18 residues. CDR3 DNA sequence: TGCGCCAGCACACGGACTAGCGGTGGTAATGGGTACACCGGGGAGCTGTTTTTT. Translating gives CASTRTSGGNGYTGELFF.

The chain joins TRBV4-1 to TRBJ2-7; 13 positions agree with TRBD2. The germline CDR1 and CDR2 sequences are MGHRA and YSYEKL. The CDR3 runs 16 residues. V lost 4 bases, J lost 3 bases, and 6 bases stayed unmatched. The DNA for the CDR3 is TGCGCCAGCAGCCGCCTACTAGCGGGGGGGGTCTACGAGCAGTACTTC. This gives the protein CASSRLLAGGVYEQYF.

This chain connects TRBV7-3 to TRBJ1-2, with D tentatively TRBD1 (6 bases). CDR1 and CDR2 (germline): SGHTA, FQGTGA. The CDR3 is made up of 17 amino acids. Trimming left V 2 bases short and J 5 bases short, with 21 bases between. CDR3 region: CASSLFRDTKRGYGYTF. The CDR3 coding sequence is TGTGCCAGCAGCTTATTCAGGGACACCAAAAGAGGATATGGCTACACCTTC. The whole variable domain, filled in from reference TRBV7-3 and TRBJ1-2, reads GAGVSQTPSNKVTEKGKYVELRCDPISGHTALYWYRQSLGQGPEFLIYFQGTGAADDSGLPNDRFFAVRPEGSVSTLKIQRTERGDSAVYLCASSLFRDTKRGYGYTFGSGTRLTVV.